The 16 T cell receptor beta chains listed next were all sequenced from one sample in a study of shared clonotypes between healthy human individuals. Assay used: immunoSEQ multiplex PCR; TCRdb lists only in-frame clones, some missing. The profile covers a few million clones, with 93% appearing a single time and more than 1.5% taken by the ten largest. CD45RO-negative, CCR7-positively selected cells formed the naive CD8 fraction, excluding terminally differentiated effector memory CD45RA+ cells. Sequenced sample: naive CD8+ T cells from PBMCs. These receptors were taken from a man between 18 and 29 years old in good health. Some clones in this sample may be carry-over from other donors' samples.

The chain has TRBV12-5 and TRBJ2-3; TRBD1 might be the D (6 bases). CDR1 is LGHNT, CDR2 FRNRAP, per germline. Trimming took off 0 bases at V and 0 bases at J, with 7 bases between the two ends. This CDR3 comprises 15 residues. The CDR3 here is CASGLVRGSTDTQYF. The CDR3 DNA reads TGTGCTAGTGGTTTGGTAAGGGGGAGCACAGATACGCAGTATTTT. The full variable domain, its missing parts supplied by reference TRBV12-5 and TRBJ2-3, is DARVTQTPRHKVTEMGQEVTMRCQPILGHNTVFWYRQTMMQGLELLAYFRNRAPLDDSGMPKDRFSAEMPDATLATLKIQPSEPRDSAVYFCASGLVRGSTDTQYFGPGTRLTVL.

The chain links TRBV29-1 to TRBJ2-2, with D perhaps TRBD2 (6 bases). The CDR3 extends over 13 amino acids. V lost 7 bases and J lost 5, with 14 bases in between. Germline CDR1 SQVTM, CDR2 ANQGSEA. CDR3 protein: CSALMEGTGELFF. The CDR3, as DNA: TGCAGCGCGTTGATGGAGGGTACCGGGGAGCTGTTTTTT.

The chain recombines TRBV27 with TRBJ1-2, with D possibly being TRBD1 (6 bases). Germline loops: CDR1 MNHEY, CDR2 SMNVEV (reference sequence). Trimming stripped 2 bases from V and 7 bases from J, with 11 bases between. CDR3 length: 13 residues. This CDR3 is CASSLARDTGYTF. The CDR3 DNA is TGTGCCAGCAGTTTAGCCCGGGACACTGGCTACACCTTC.

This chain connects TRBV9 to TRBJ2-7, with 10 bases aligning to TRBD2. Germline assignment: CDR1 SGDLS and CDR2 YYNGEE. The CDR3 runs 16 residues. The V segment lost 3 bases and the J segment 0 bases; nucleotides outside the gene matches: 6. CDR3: CASSADGLAASYEQYF. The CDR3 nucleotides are TGTGCCAGCAGCGCGGACGGACTAGCGGCCTCCTACGAGCAGTACTTC.

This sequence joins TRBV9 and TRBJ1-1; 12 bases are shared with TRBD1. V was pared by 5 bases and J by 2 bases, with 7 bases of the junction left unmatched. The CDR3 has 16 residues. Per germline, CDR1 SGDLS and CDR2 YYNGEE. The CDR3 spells CASRPPGQGANTEAFF. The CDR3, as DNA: TGTGCCAGCAGGCCCCCGGGACAGGGGGCTAACACTGAAGCTTTCTTT. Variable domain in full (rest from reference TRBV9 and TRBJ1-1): DSGVTQTPKHLITATGQRVTLRCSPRSGDLSVYWYQQSLDQGLQFLIQYYNGEERAKGNILERFSAQQFPDLHSELNLSSLELGDSALYFCASRPPGQGANTEAFFGQGTRLTVV.

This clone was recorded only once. The chain's CDR3 is CASSWGGKGTEAFF. In nucleotides, the CDR3 is TGTGCCAGCAGCTGGGGGGGGAAGGGCACTGAAGCTTTCTTT. The V call is TRBV28, the J call TRBJ1-1; a weak D match, TRBD1 (5 bases). The CDR3 has 14 residues. Germline CDR1 MDHEN, CDR2 SYDVKM. Trimming removed 6 bases at V and 4 bases at J, with 15 bases between.

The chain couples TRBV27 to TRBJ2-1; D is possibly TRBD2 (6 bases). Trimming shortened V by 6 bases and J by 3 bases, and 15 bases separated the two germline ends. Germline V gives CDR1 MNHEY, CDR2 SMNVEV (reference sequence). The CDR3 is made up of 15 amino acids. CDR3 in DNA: TGTGCCAGCAGCCTACTAGCCGTGGGCTACAATGAGCAGTTCTTC. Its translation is CASSLLAVGYNEQFF.

The chain's CDR3 is CASSFGGGRREQFF. The CDR3 bases are TGTGCCAGCAGTTTCGGCGGGGGGAGGCGAGAGCAGTTCTTC. This chain joins TRBV27 and TRBJ2-1, with TRBD2 matching 8 bases. CDR1 is MNHEY, CDR2 SMNVEV, per germline (reference sequence). There are 14 residues in the CDR3. J lost 10 bases, V lost 3 bases, and 8 bases had no gene match.

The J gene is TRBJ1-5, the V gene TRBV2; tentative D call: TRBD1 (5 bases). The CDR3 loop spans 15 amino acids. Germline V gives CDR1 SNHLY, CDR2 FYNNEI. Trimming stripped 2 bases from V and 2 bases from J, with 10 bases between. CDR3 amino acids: CASSENSRGNQPQHF. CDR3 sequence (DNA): TGTGCCAGCAGTGAAAATTCCAGGGGCAATCAGCCCCAGCATTTT.

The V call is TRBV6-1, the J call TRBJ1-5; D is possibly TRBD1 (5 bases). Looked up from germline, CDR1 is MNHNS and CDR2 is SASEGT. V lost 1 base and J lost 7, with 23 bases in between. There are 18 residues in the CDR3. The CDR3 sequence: CASSEVTEWDLTGQPQHF. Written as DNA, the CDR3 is TGTGCCAGCAGTGAAGTGACTGAGTGGGACCTTACCGGGCAGCCCCAGCATTTT.

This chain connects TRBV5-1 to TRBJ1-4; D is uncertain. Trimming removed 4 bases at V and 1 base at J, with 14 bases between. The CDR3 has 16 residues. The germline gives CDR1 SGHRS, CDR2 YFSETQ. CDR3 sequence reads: CASSITEGRTNEKLFF. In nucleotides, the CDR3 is TGCGCCAGCAGCATTACGGAAGGGCGAACTAATGAAAAACTGTTTTTT.

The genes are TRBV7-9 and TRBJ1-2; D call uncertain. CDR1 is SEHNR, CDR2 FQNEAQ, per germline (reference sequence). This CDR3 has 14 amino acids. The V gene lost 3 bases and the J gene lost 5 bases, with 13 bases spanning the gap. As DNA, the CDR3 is TGTGCCAGCAGCTTTGGCGAGAACACATATGGCTACACCTTC. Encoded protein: CASSFGENTYGYTF.

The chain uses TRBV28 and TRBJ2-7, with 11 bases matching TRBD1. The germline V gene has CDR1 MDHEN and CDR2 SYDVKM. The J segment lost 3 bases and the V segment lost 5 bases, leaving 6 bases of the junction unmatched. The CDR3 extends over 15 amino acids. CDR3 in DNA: TGTGCCAGCAGTCTTGGACAGGGGGCCTACTACGAGCAGTACTTC. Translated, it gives CASSLGQGAYYEQYF.

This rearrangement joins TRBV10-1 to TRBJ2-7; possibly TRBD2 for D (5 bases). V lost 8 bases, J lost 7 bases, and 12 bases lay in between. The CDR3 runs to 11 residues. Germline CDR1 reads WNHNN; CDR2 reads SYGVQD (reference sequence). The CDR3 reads CASGLGVEQYF. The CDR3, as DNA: TGCGCCAGCGGCCTCGGGGTAGAGCAGTACTTC.

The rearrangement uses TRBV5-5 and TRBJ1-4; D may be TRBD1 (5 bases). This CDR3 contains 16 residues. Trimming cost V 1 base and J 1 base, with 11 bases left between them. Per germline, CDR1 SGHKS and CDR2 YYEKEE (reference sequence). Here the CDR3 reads CASSLKGERTNEKLFF. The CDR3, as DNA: TGTGCCAGCAGCTTGAAAGGGGAAAGAACTAATGAAAAACTGTTTTTT.

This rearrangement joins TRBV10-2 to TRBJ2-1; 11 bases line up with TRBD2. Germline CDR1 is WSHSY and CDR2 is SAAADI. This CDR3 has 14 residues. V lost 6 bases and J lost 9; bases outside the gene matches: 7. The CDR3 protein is CASRGTSGQIEQFF. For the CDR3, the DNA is TGCGCCAGCAGGGGGACTAGCGGACAAATTGAGCAGTTCTTC.